Presented here are 31 T cell receptor beta chains from one specimen sequenced in a study of blood T cells in healthy people across ages. It was with a sample-barcoded 5' primer and a J-beta primer mix that a second PCR of about 6 to 12 cycles was run. TCRdb processed the 5' RACE reads anew with MiXCR; each CDR3 protein has one entry. Of around 1.5 million distinct CDR3 sequences in the sample, about 40% were seen once. Specimen: blood. These receptors were taken from a woman younger than 35 in good health.

V usage is TRBV3-1 and J usage is TRBJ2-3; perhaps TRBD2 as D (6 bases). V was trimmed by 0 bases and J by 11 bases, leaving 12 bases between them. This CDR3 has 13 residues. The germline CDR1 and CDR2 sequences are LGHDT and YNNKEL (reference sequence). The CDR3 spells CASSQESRDRQYF. The CDR3 DNA sequence: TGTGCCAGCAGCCAAGAATCGCGGGATCGGCAGTATTTT.

This clonotype has just a few counts. The genes are TRBV12-3 or TRBV12-4 and TRBJ1-2, with a weak D call TRBD1 (6 bases). Trimming shortened V by 3 bases and J by 8 bases, and 16 bases separated the two germline ends. This CDR3 is 14 amino acids long. CDR3 nucleotides: TGTGCCAGCAGTTTTCTCAGAGGGGGTGCAGGCTACACCTTC. It codes for CASSFLRGGAGYTF.

V is TRBV29-1 and J is TRBJ1-2; D uncertain. With 5 bases removed from V and 0 bases from J, the gap between germline ends came to 13 bases. The CDR3 sequence is 14 residues long. The germline CDR1 and CDR2 sequences are SQVTM and ANQGSEA. In nucleotides, the CDR3 is TGCAGCGTTCATTTAAACTGGGCTAACTATGGCTACACCTTC. Protein product: CSVHLNWANYGYTF.

This clonotype was seen a single time. This chain connects TRBV7-8 to TRBJ2-1; maybe TRBD1 (6 bases). Germline V gene data show CDR1 as SGHVS and CDR2 as FQNEAQ. Trimming pared 1 base from V and 7 bases from J, leaving 14 bases between. The CDR3 is 15 residues long. The CDR3 sequence: CASSLVGGLSNEQFF. The CDR3 region has the DNA TGTGCCAGCAGCTTAGTAGGGGGTTTAAGTAATGAGCAGTTCTTC.

The chain links TRBV7-6 to TRBJ2-1, with 7 bases matching TRBD2. Germline V gives CDR1 SGHVS, CDR2 FNYEAQ. V dropped 3 bases and J dropped 6; count of bases not matched to a gene: 11. This CDR3 has 16 amino acids. CDR3 residues: CASSFWVGLVGNEQFF. The DNA for the CDR3 is TGTGCCAGCAGCTTTTGGGTAGGACTAGTAGGCAATGAGCAGTTCTTC.

This chain uses TRBV20-1 with TRBJ2-7; 9 bases match TRBD1. Germline V gene lookup returns CDR1 DFQATT and CDR2 SNEGSKA (reference sequence). V gave up 6 bases and J gave up 2 bases; unmatched junction bases: 5. This CDR3 comprises 13 residues. CDR3 region: CSAGTGPTYEQYF. CDR3 nucleotides: TGCAGTGCAGGGACAGGGCCCACCTACGAGCAGTACTTC.

This clonotype was seen more than once but under ten times. The chain joins TRBV7-9 to TRBJ2-1; 16 positions match TRBD2. Germline V gene sequence: CDR1 SEHNR, CDR2 FQNEAQ (reference sequence). Unmatched junction bases numbered 9, after V lost 8 bases and J lost 5 bases. There are 17 residues in the CDR3. The CDR3 DNA reads TGTGCCAGCTCTACGGGGGGACTAGCGGGGGGGAACAATGAGCAGTTCTTC. The encoded protein is CASSTGGLAGGNNEQFF.

The chain links TRBV5-1 to TRBJ2-5, with TRBD1 identical over 8 bases. Germline CDR1 reads SGHRS; CDR2 reads YFSETQ. The ends lost 3 bases at V and 0 bases at J; junction bases unmatched: 1. This CDR3 has 14 amino acids. CDR3 in amino acids: CASSSGQDQETQYF. The CDR3 nucleotides read TGCGCCAGCAGCTCGGGACAGGACCAAGAGACCCAGTACTTC.

This clonotype came up a few times. This sequence joins TRBV29-1 and TRBJ1-4; D not certain. V dropped 7 bases and J dropped 4 bases, with 7 bases sitting between them. Germline V gene data show CDR1 as SQVTM and CDR2 as ANQGSEA. The CDR3 is 11 amino acids. CDR3 in DNA: TGCAGCGCCGGGGTTAATGAAAAACTGTTTTTT. Translated: CSAGVNEKLFF.

The chain is built from TRBV6-6 and TRBJ2-1; D not resolved. The ends were cut back, 5 bases at V and 4 bases at J, with 12 bases in the middle. CDR3 length: 14 amino acids. The germline gives CDR1 MNHNY, CDR2 SVGAGI (reference sequence). The CDR3 sequence: CASSETTPYNEQFF. For the CDR3, the DNA is TGTGCCAGCAGTGAGACGACCCCATACAATGAGCAGTTCTTC.

This clonotype showed up just a few times. The chain uses TRBV7-2 and TRBJ1-1; D is uncertain. There are 14 residues in the CDR3. Germline V gene data show CDR1 as SGHTA and CDR2 as FQGNSA. The V and J ends lost 3 bases and 1 base respectively, with 9 bases between them. CDR3 loop: CASSFGRSNTEAFF. CDR3 DNA sequence: TGTGCCAGCAGCTTCGGGCGGTCGAACACTGAAGCTTTCTTT.

As to this clonotype: The junction and the germline gene differ at one end; a read error may be behind it. V is TRBV7-7 and J is TRBJ2-3, with a possible D match to TRBD1 (7 bases). CDR3 length: 16 amino acids. Germline CDR1 reads SSHAT; CDR2 reads FNYEAQ (reference sequence). The CDR3 sequence is CASSLGGGASTDTQYF. The CDR3 DNA reads TGTGCTAGCAGCTTAGGGGGCGGGGCGAGCACAGATACGCAGTATTTT.

This chain uses TRBV6-1 with TRBJ1-2, with D uncertain. Looked up from germline, CDR1 is MNHNS and CDR2 is SASEGT. The ends were cut back, 4 bases at V and 2 bases at J, with 14 bases in the middle. The CDR3 runs 15 residues. DNA of the CDR3: TGTGCCAGCAGTGGGCCTACGGACCCCAACTATGGCTACACCTTC. The encoded protein is CASSGPTDPNYGYTF.

In DNA form, the CDR3 reads TGTGCCAGCACCTCGGGACAGGGACATCAGCCCCAGCATTTT. This encodes CASTSGQGHQPQHF. The V gene is TRBV2, the J gene TRBJ1-5; 9 positions agree with TRBD1. Germline trimming cut 7 bases from V and 5 bases from J; bases unmatched to any gene: 6. Germline V CDR1 and CDR2: SNHLY, FYNNEI. The CDR3 has 14 amino acids.

V is TRBV4-1 and J is TRBJ2-3, with unresolved D. Trimming stripped 0 bases from V and 1 base from J, with 11 bases between. CDR1 MGHRA and CDR2 YSYEKL come from the germline V gene. CDR3 length: 16 amino acids. Here the CDR3 DNA reads TGCGCCAGCAGCCAAGATCCCTTGGGTCGCACAGATACGCAGTATTTT. It is translated as CASSQDPLGRTDTQYF.

This clonotype was observed a few times. V and J are TRBV20-1 and TRBJ2-5; D gene unclear. Germline lookup yields CDR1 DFQATT and CDR2 SNEGSKA (reference sequence). Trimming shortened V by 3 bases and J by 5 bases, and 10 bases separated the two germline ends. This CDR3 is built from 12 residues. This CDR3 reads CSASESTETQYF. The DNA of the CDR3 is TGCAGTGCTAGCGAGAGTACCGAGACCCAGTACTTC.

In this sample, this clonotype turned up once. The chain employs TRBV19 and TRBJ2-4; D might be TRBD2 (7 bases). The DNA end is a closer match to TRBJ2-7, so the J assignment may be wrong. The V gene's germline CDR1 is LNHDA and CDR2 SQIVND (reference sequence). This CDR3 contains 15 residues. CDR3 protein: CASRLRGGQVNEQYF. The DNA for the CDR3 is TGTGCCAGTAGATTGCGCGGGGGCCAAGTAAACGAGCAGTACTTC.

J is TRBJ2-2 and V is TRBV7-6; no firm D call. Germline V CDR1 and CDR2: SGHVS, FNYEAQ. The CDR3 is 16 amino acids. Trimming pared 4 bases from V and 0 bases from J, leaving 12 bases between. CDR3 sequence reads: CASSSSPTSNTGELFF. In DNA, the CDR3 is TGTGCCAGCAGCTCCTCTCCGACCTCGAACACCGGGGAGCTGTTTTTT.

This clonotype was counted between two and nine times. The rearrangement links TRBV20-1 to TRBJ2-3; 12 bases are shared with TRBD2. Germline V lookup: CDR1 DFQATT, CDR2 SNEGSKA (reference sequence). Trimming removed 4 bases from V and 4 bases from J; junction bases left unmatched: 6. There are 15 residues in the CDR3. CDR3: CSANPTSGSSDTQYF. For the CDR3, the DNA is TGCAGTGCTAACCCGACTAGCGGGAGTTCAGATACGCAGTATTTT.

The rearrangement uses TRBV10-3 and TRBJ2-5; D not resolved. V was pared by 6 bases and J by 5 bases, with 10 bases between. The length of the CDR3 is 12 residues. CDR1 is ENHRY, CDR2 SYGVKD, per germline. CDR3 in DNA: TGTGCCATCAGAGGAGTTGGGGAGACCCAGTACTTC. Translation: CAIRGVGETQYF.

The chain couples TRBV21-1 to TRBJ1-5; no check of the table's D call, TRBD1, against the DNA was made. TRBV21-1 is classified as a pseudogene. This CDR3 spans 18 amino acids. CDR3 sequence: CASSSPRGGQACILPQHF. CDR3 nucleotide sequence: TGTGCCAGCAGCAGCCCCCGAGGCGGGCAGGCCTGTATTTTACCCCAGCATTTT.

This chain links TRBV11-1 with TRBJ2-2, with 9 bases matching TRBD2. The CDR3 is made up of 15 amino acids. Germline trimming cut 4 bases from V and 6 bases from J; bases unmatched to any gene: 6. CDR1 and CDR2 (germline): SGHAT, FQDESV (reference sequence). DNA for the CDR3: TGTGCCAGCAGCTCGTCTAGCGGGATGGCCGGGGAGCTGTTTTTT. Translating it yields CASSSSSGMAGELFF.

V gene TRBV6-5 combines with J gene TRBJ1-4; D is perhaps TRBD1 (5 bases). The CDR3 consists of 18 residues. V was cut by 0 bases and J by 5 bases, with 19 bases left in between. Germline values: CDR1 MNHEY, CDR2 SVGAGI. The CDR3 region is CASSYSIGAGERNEKLFF. CDR3 coding DNA: TGTGCCAGCAGTTACTCGATCGGTGCGGGGGAGAGGAATGAAAAACTGTTTTTT.

This clonotype appeared a single time. V and J are TRBV6-5 and TRBJ2-7, with D perhaps TRBD1 (5 bases). CDR3 length: 15 amino acids. V lost 2 bases to trimming and J lost 1 base, with 12 bases between them. Germline V lookup: CDR1 MNHEY, CDR2 SVGAGI. The CDR3 loop reads CASSYNYRYSYEQYF. The CDR3 coding sequence is TGTGCCAGCAGTTACAACTACAGGTATTCCTACGAGCAGTACTTC.

This clonotype has just a few counts. This chain links TRBV6-2 or TRBV6-3 with TRBJ2-7, with TRBD1 as a possible D gene (6 bases). The CDR3 runs 13 residues. Trimming left V 5 bases short and J 5 bases short, with 13 bases between. Per germline, CDR1 MNHEY and CDR2 SVGEGT. CDR3 sequence reads: CASSPDRIHEQYF. For the CDR3, the DNA is TGTGCCAGCAGTCCCGACAGGATCCACGAGCAGTACTTC.

In this sample, this clonotype turned up a few times. The chain combines TRBV4-1 with TRBJ2-7, with D possibly being TRBD1 (5 bases). The CDR3 is made up of 14 amino acids. Germline CDR1 MGHRA, CDR2 YSYEKL. Deletions cut 0 bases from V and 3 bases from J, with 9 bases between. CDR3 bases: TGCGCCAGCAGCCAAGAAACAGGCGTCTACGAGCAGTACTTC. Residues: CASSQETGVYEQYF.

This sequence joins TRBV9 and TRBJ2-7; 8 bases are a match to TRBD2. The CDR3 extends over 17 amino acids. The germline gives CDR1 SGDLS, CDR2 YYNGEE. V gave up 0 bases and J gave up 0 bases; unmatched junction bases: 8. CDR3 sequence (DNA): TGTGCCAGCAGCGTAGATAAGGCGGGGGGCCGCTCCTACGAGCAGTACTTC. Translating it yields CASSVDKAGGRSYEQYF.

This clonotype was counted a few times. This chain links TRBV7-2 with TRBJ2-7, with 13 bases that match TRBD2. J lost 0 bases, V lost 0 bases, and 5 bases had no gene match. The CDR3 consists of 18 residues. Looked up from germline, CDR1 is SGHTA and CDR2 is FQGNSA. CDR3 loop: CASSLARGLAGSSYEQYF. The CDR3 DNA sequence: TGTGCCAGCAGCTTAGCGCGGGGACTAGCGGGGAGCTCCTACGAGCAGTACTTC. The entire variable domain, with the rest obtained from reference TRBV7-2 and TRBJ2-7, is as follows: GAGVSQSPSNKVTEKGKDVELRCDPISGHTALYWYRQSLGQGLEFLIYFQGNSAPDKSGLPSDRFSAERTGGSVSTLTIQRTQQEDSAVYLCASSLARGLAGSSYEQYFGPGTRLTVT.

The V gene is TRBV20-1, the J gene TRBJ2-7; 9 positions agree with TRBD2. Germline lookup yields CDR1 DFQATT and CDR2 SNEGSKA (reference sequence). The V and J ends lost 1 base and 4 bases, in that order; junction bases with no gene match: 11. CDR3 length equals 16 residues. The CDR3 coding sequence is TGCAGTGCTAGAGGGAATAGGGGGACTAGCTATTACGAGCAGTACTTC. Protein sequence: CSARGNRGTSYYEQYF.

This chain joins TRBV5-1 and TRBJ2-2; D might be TRBD1 (6 bases). The CDR3 extends over 15 amino acids. Germline CDR1 SGHRS, CDR2 YFSETQ. Trimming took off 5 bases at V and 5 bases at J, with 16 bases between the two ends. CDR3 amino acids: CASRCWDTGTGELFF. CDR3 bases: TGCGCCAGCAGGTGTTGGGACACAGGAACCGGGGAGCTGTTTTTT.

About this clonotype itself: The junction and the germline gene differ at one end; a read error may be behind it. The chain couples TRBV12-3 or TRBV12-4 to TRBJ2-5, with D possibly matching TRBD1 (6 bases). CDR3 length: 14 residues. The CDR3 bases are TGTGCCAGCAGTCCAACAGGGTCTACAGAGACTCAGTACTTC. Its translation: CASSPTGSTETQYF.